This record concerns one TCR beta chain sequence. The sample holds many counts of this clonotype. Its antigen is unknown. Per-base quality was not reported, and no clone a single base away is much larger than it. Libraries of naive CD8 T cells were built from anywhere between about 17,000 and 1,000,000 sorted cells, with 10%, 30% or 50% of the purified RNA used. On a BD FACSAria II, naive CD8 T cells were FACS-sorted as CD8+CD4-CCR7+CD45RA+ and collected into RLT Plus buffer. Approximately 9 TCR copies' worth of Jurkat RNA were spiked into about 19,000-1,100,000 naive CD8 T cell samples to test detection sensitivity. CD8 T cells were enriched with RosetteSep CD8+ T Cell Enrichment Cocktail and Ficoll-Paque, followed by ACK red cell lysis. Receptor libraries were prepared by PCR. Sequencing was carried out with an Illumina HiSeq 4000. Bulk TCR libraries were prepared as previously described, using TCR primers listed in Table S5. Total RNA was purified with the Qiagen AllPrep DNA/RNA kit. Before analysis, reads from multiple sequencing runs of the same library were pooled. The paper's data handling went like this. Reads were retained only if their TCR constant sequence matched exactly, and those retained reads were trimmed to 150 nt and grouped according to their 12-nt molecular barcodes. Reads in each barcode group were sub-clustered using a 15% Levenshtein threshold, and a quality-weighted consensus sequence was built for each RNA molecule. Non-functional sequences were filtered out, along with any lower-count sequence sitting one edit away from another sequence. Barcode sub-clusters with fewer than 20% of the maximum read count were removed, based on fitting two negative binomial distributions. TCRdb applied fastp at Q25 and MiXCR to the public reads, then kept only in-frame beta chains. Every distinct CDR3 protein forms one entry, paired with its most common genes and DNA. TCRdb's processing, not the authors' own work, is the source of the V and J calls. This sample lists about 640,000 distinct CDR3 sequences; roughly 21% were detected once. Around 0.86% of the sample is taken by the ten largest.

These data belong to a study of molecular identifiers for immune sequencing clone quantification (dated by TCRdb to the late 2010s). In terms of the full investigation: In a replicate experiment, RNA from roughly 20,000 or 100,000 naive CD8 T cells was split into five aliquots, four of which were sequenced. This methods study used CD8 T cells to benchmark TCR RNA copy counting and molecular-identifier clustering-based TCR repertoire sequencing (MIDCIRS). General conclusions and limits of the study: Modeling estimated 2.5 to 3.5 recovered TCR RNA copies per cell, compared with about 10 by digital PCR, which implies roughly 30% capture efficiency. In CMV-specific effector cells, clones with more than 20 RNA copies contained over 99% of molecules, whereas in naive cells such clones contained under 1% of molecules. Spiked-in Jurkat TCR RNA equivalent to a single cell was reported to be detectable even among approximately 1 million naive CD8 T cells. Without barcode sub-clustering, chimeric consensus sequences inflated TCR diversity; chimeras reached as high as 47%. The naive libraries included spiked-in Jurkat TCR RNA (10 copies' worth), and this RNA is not part of the donor repertoire. Highly expanded clone sizes could be underestimated if identical TCR molecules share a barcode.

The source material was naive CD8+ T cells from blood, with Jurkat cell RNA spiked in. The sample's cell subset or site label, in plain terms: FACS-sorted CD8+CD4-CCR7+CD45RA+ naive T cells. The sequence derives from a human donor in good health. Some libraries in this study had Jurkat cell RNA spiked in.

The sequenced DNA: TGTGCCAGCAGTTGGGGGGGACAGGGAATGTACGAGCAGTACTTC. The translation is CASSWGGQGMYEQYF. The sequence is built from TRBV12-3 or TRBV12-4 and TRBJ2-7; TRBD1 matches 9 bases in the middle. The CDR3, cysteine through phenylalanine, is 15 amino acids long. The retained sequence is limited to the CDR3, 45 bases, with the frame set at the first base. The junction shows trimming of 4 bases on V and 4 bases on J, and the gene matches do not reach 8 bases of it.